Listed here is a single TCR beta chain. Its target is not known. This sample was included in a study of cytomegalovirus exposure and HLA in healthy donors. About the study: In a later analysis, it was reported that the 110 or so validation repertoires had been produced on the same platform as the 550 to 850 repertoires belonging to the first cohort.

V lost 0 bases to trimming and J lost 2 bases, with 12 bases between them. Germline values: CDR1 SGHRS, CDR2 YFSETQ. CDR3 length equals 16 residues. Broader study findings: Among the CMV-associated chains, three were confirmed in vitro as specific for CMV antigens.

Generated by immunoSEQ multiplex PCR, the TCRdb table keeps only in-frame clones and is missing some. The sample records tens of thousands of clones, 94% being singletons. The chain recombines TRBV5-1 with TRBJ2-1; D perhaps matches TRBD2 (5 bases). The sample consisted of PBMCs. This clonotype was obtained from a woman aged 18-30 years in good health and CMV-seronegative. CDR3 sequence reads: CASSLGSGMTYNEQFF. The CDR3 coding sequence is TGCGCCAGCAGCTTGGGGTCGGGGATGACCTACAATGAGCAGTTCTTC.